These 32 T cell receptor beta chains originate from one sample sequenced in a study of T cell responses to AZD1222 COVID-19 vaccine. The protocol was immunoSEQ multiplex PCR, while the TCRdb copy is restricted to in-frame clones and leaves out a portion. The table includes about 110,000 clones, around 87% detected once. The sequencing here drew on peripheral blood, taken on day 0 of AZD1222 vaccination. All receptors come from an adult in good health.

The V call is TRBV12-3 or TRBV12-4, the J call TRBJ1-4, with 7 bases aligning to TRBD1. There are 13 residues in the CDR3. Losses at the gene ends were 6 bases for V and 6 bases for J; bases not matched to a gene: 4. The CDR3 coding sequence is TGTGCCAGCAGCCGTGACAGGGATGAAAAACTGTTTTTT. Translation gives CASSRDRDEKLFF.

This chain joins TRBV5-8 and TRBJ1-5; D not certain. The CDR3 sequence is 15 residues long. Between the trimmed V and J ends, which lost 2 bases and 4 bases, there was a span of 13 bases. The V gene's germline CDR1 is SGHTS and CDR2 YDEGEE. CDR3 loop: CASSFFEGSNQPQHF. CDR3 sequence (DNA): TGTGCCAGCAGCTTTTTCGAGGGCTCTAATCAGCCCCAGCATTTT.

The sample holds a few counts of this clone. The genes are TRBV19 and TRBJ1-5; the D gene is possibly TRBD1 (6 bases). The CDR3 totals 14 residues. V was pared by 7 bases and J by 2 bases, with 12 bases between. The germline gives CDR1 LNHDA, CDR2 SQIVND (reference sequence). Written as DNA, the CDR3 is TGTGCCAGTAAGGGGGGGGCGGGCAATCAGCCCCAGCATTTT. Protein: CASKGGAGNQPQHF.

Only one count was recorded for this clone. The genes are TRBV7-9 and TRBJ1-2; perhaps TRBD1 as D (5 bases). This CDR3 is built from 14 residues. Per germline, CDR1 SEHNR and CDR2 FQNEAQ (reference sequence). The V gene lost 2 bases and the J gene lost 4 bases, with 11 bases spanning the gap. The CDR3 here is CASSLHDSSYGYTF. The CDR3, as DNA: TGTGCCAGCAGCTTACACGACAGTTCCTATGGCTACACCTTC.

In DNA, the CDR3 is TGTGCCATCAGGCACACAGGCTACGAGCAGTACTTC. Translating it yields CAIRHTGYEQYF. The rearrangement links TRBV10-3 to TRBJ2-7; maybe TRBD1 (5 bases). This CDR3 is 12 amino acids long. Germline lookup yields CDR1 ENHRY and CDR2 SYGVKD. The V gene lost 6 bases and the J gene lost 3 bases, with 9 bases spanning the gap.

The V gene is TRBV6-6, the J gene TRBJ1-2; D possibly corresponds to TRBD1 (5 bases). V lost 4 bases and J 1 base, leaving 13 bases between the germline ends. The germline V gene has CDR1 MNHNY and CDR2 SVGAGI (reference sequence). The CDR3 loop spans 15 amino acids. CDR3 nucleotides: TGTGCCAGCAGTTCCCCCGGGGGGGTTAACTATGGCTACACCTTC. It specifies CASSSPGGVNYGYTF.

The rearrangement links TRBV6-2 or TRBV6-3 to TRBJ2-3, with D unresolved. The CDR3 length is 12 residues. Trimming pared 5 bases from V and 10 bases from J, leaving 13 bases between. Looked up from germline, CDR1 is MNHEY and CDR2 is SVGEGT. Here the CDR3 reads CASSGSDSAQYF. CDR3 sequence (DNA): TGTGCCAGCAGTGGCTCTGATTCAGCGCAGTATTTT.

A note on this clone: Additional DNA sequences in this sample encode the identical CDR3. The chain employs TRBV27 and TRBJ1-3; no definite D call. With 3 bases removed from V and 1 base from J, the gap between germline ends came to 7 bases. CDR1 is MNHEY and CDR2 is SMNVEV in the germline V gene (reference sequence). There are 14 residues in the CDR3. The CDR3 nucleotides read TGTGCCAGCAGTTTTCGAGGATCTGGAAACACCATATATTTT. Its translation is CASSFRGSGNTIYF.

The V and J genes are TRBV3-1 (or the pseudogene TRBV3-2) and TRBJ2-5; 7 nucleotides agree with TRBD1. Germline CDR1 and CDR2: LGHDT and YNNKEL (reference sequence). After removal of 0 bases from V and 3 bases from J, the junction contained 7 bases not matched to a gene. The CDR3 extends over 16 amino acids. Here the CDR3 DNA reads TGTGCCAGCAGCCAAGAAGGGGCAGGGGGAAAAGAGACCCAGTACTTC. It is translated as CASSQEGAGGKETQYF.

The CDR3 nucleotides are TGTGCCAGCTCACCACCCGGCCGGCAAGGCTACTACGAGCAGTACTTC. Protein sequence: CASSPPGRQGYYEQYF. The chain links TRBV18 to TRBJ2-7; D call uncertain. Looked up from germline, CDR1 is KGHSH and CDR2 is LQKENI. Trimming left V 0 bases short and J 3 bases short, with 15 bases between. This CDR3 is built from 16 residues.

A note on this clone: Other DNA variants within this sample encode the same CDR3. The chain combines TRBV19 with TRBJ2-7, with 10 bases identical to TRBD1. The V segment lost 3 bases and the J segment 4 bases; nucleotides outside the gene matches: 3. This CDR3 is built from 14 residues. CDR1 is LNHDA, CDR2 SQIVND, per germline (reference sequence). The chain's CDR3 is CASSIGTGAYEQYF. The DNA for the CDR3 is TGTGCCAGTAGTATCGGGACAGGGGCTTACGAGCAGTACTTC.

This clone has only a few counts. The genes are TRBV19 and TRBJ1-5, with TRBD1 matching 7 bases. The CDR3 sequence is 14 residues long. J lost 5 bases, V lost 6 bases, and 7 bases had no gene match. Germline V gene sequence: CDR1 LNHDA, CDR2 SQIVND (reference sequence). CDR3 sequence (DNA): TGTGCCAGTAGATTGACAGGGAGGCATCAGCCCCAGCATTTT. This translates into CASRLTGRHQPQHF.

V usage is TRBV7-8 and J usage is TRBJ2-5, with 16 bases lining up with TRBD2. The V and J ends lost 5 bases and 4 bases, in that order; junction bases with no gene match: 4. In germline, CDR1 is SGHVS, CDR2 FQNEAQ. CDR3 length: 16 residues. Here the CDR3 DNA reads TGTGCCAGCAGCAAGGGACTAGCGGGGGGGCGAGAGACCCAGTACTTC. Amino acids: CASSKGLAGGRETQYF.

V is TRBV3-1 (or the pseudogene TRBV3-2) and J is TRBJ1-2; TRBD1 matches 8 bases. With V trimmed by 0 bases and J by 5 bases, 2 bases remained unmatched. The CDR3 runs 14 residues. Per the germline V gene, CDR1 is LGHDT and CDR2 is YNNKEL (reference sequence). This CDR3 reads CASSQEGQAYGYTF. CDR3 nucleotides: TGTGCCAGCAGCCAAGAGGGACAGGCATATGGCTACACCTTC.

V gene TRBV19 combines with J gene TRBJ2-5; 8 positions match TRBD1. V shed 4 bases and J 1 base; nucleotides not matched to a gene: 8. Germline-derived CDR1 and CDR2 are LNHDA and SQIVND (reference sequence). CDR3 length: 16 residues. CDR3 coding DNA: TGTGCCAGTAGTAGGAGGGCAGGGGGCTTCCAAGAGACCCAGTACTTC. Its protein product is CASSRRAGGFQETQYF.

This clone has a single count. The rearrangement uses TRBV18 and TRBJ1-3, with unresolved D. The germline CDR1 and CDR2 sequences are KGHSH and LQKENI. V dropped 6 bases and J dropped 0 bases, with 9 bases sitting between them. The CDR3 consists of 14 residues. In nucleotides, the CDR3 is TGTGCCAGCTCCCCCCGCAACTCTGGAAACACCATATATTTT. Protein: CASSPRNSGNTIYF.

The chain uses TRBV2 and TRBJ1-6; tentatively, D is TRBD1 (5 bases). V was clipped by 6 bases and J by 8 bases, with 17 bases between them. From germline, CDR1 is SNHLY and CDR2 FYNNEI. The CDR3 runs to 15 residues. The CDR3 DNA reads TGTGCCAGCAGAGAGGCAGGGTTTACATATTCACCCCTCCACTTT. Protein product: CASREAGFTYSPLHF.

The gene calls are TRBV5-1 and TRBJ2-7; tentative D call: TRBD2 (6 bases). Trimming left V 0 bases short and J 5 bases short, with 15 bases between. From germline, CDR1 is SGHRS and CDR2 YFSETQ. The CDR3 is made up of 15 amino acids. The chain's CDR3 is CASSLESAGFDEQYF. The CDR3 nucleotides are TGCGCCAGCAGCTTGGAGAGTGCGGGGTTCGACGAGCAGTACTTC.

V gene TRBV19 combines with J gene TRBJ1-2; no definite D call. CDR1 is LNHDA, CDR2 SQIVND, per germline (reference sequence). V was trimmed by 6 bases and J by 8 bases, leaving 13 bases between them. This CDR3 is 12 amino acids long. The CDR3 region has the DNA TGTGCCAGTAGGCGGGCGGTGGAGGGCTACACCTTC. Its translation is CASRRAVEGYTF.

The gene calls are TRBV27 and TRBJ2-3; 14 positions match TRBD2. The V and J ends lost 8 bases and 3 bases, in that order; junction bases with no gene match: 16. The V gene's germline CDR1 is MNHEY and CDR2 SMNVEV (reference sequence). The CDR3 is 19 residues long. As DNA, the CDR3 is TGTGCCAGCCGCAAGATCCCGGGACTAGCGGGAGAAAGAACAGATACGCAGTATTTT. It specifies CASRKIPGLAGERTDTQYF.

V gene TRBV4-2 combines with J gene TRBJ2-7; TRBD2 is a possible D gene (7 bases). This CDR3 comprises 14 residues. The V end lost 1 base, the J end lost 7 bases, and 14 bases lay between the germline ends. Germline values: CDR1 LGHNA, CDR2 YNFKEQ. CDR3 DNA: TGTGCCAGCAGCCAAGTAGGGGGGGCGGTAGAGCAGTACTTC. This translates into CASSQVGGAVEQYF.

The chain links TRBV25-1 to TRBJ2-7; D is possibly TRBD1 (5 bases). CDR1 MGHDK and CDR2 SYGVNS come from the germline V gene. The CDR3 consists of 10 residues. In nucleotides, the CDR3 is TGTGCACAGGACTCCTACGAGCAGTACTTC. Its translation: CAQDSYEQYF.

The rearrangement joins TRBV28 to TRBJ2-7, with TRBD1 as a possible D gene (6 bases). CDR1 and CDR2 from the germline V gene are MDHEN and SYDVKM. V was trimmed by 3 bases and J by 1 base, leaving 16 bases between them. The CDR3 has 16 amino acids. DNA of the CDR3: TGTGCCAGCAGTTTTTCGCTACAGGGATTATCCTACGAGCAGTACTTC. It is translated as CASSFSLQGLSYEQYF. The whole variable domain, filled in from reference TRBV28 and TRBJ2-7, reads DVKVTQSSRYLVKRTGEKVFLECVQDMDHENMFWYRQDPGLGLRLIYFSYDVKMKEKGDIPEGYSVSREKKERFSLILESASTNQTSMYLCASSFSLQGLSYEQYFGPGTRLTVT.

This clone was recorded a few times. The V call is TRBV10-1, the J call TRBJ2-2; D may be TRBD2 (6 bases). V was shortened by 5 bases and J by 6 bases, with 10 bases between the two germline ends. The CDR3 is 13 amino acids. The germline V gene encodes CDR1 WNHNN and CDR2 SYGVQD (reference sequence). CDR3 DNA sequence: TGCGCCAGCAGTACGGGGGAAGCCGGGGAGCTGTTTTTT. Protein sequence: CASSTGEAGELFF.

The chain joins TRBV6-5 to TRBJ1-5; D is undetermined. V was clipped by 5 bases and J by 0 bases, with 5 bases between them. CDR3 length: 13 residues. Germline CDR1 is MNHEY and CDR2 is SVGAGI. DNA of the CDR3: TGTGCCAGCAGTCTCTTTAGCAATCAGCCCCAGCATTTT. Protein: CASSLFSNQPQHF.

This clone was seen once. V and J are TRBV11-2 and TRBJ2-3, with a weak D call TRBD1 (6 bases). V was trimmed by 1 base and J by 3 bases, leaving 8 bases between them. The CDR3 spans 14 residues. Germline CDR1 reads SGHAT; CDR2 reads FQNNGV. This CDR3 reads CASSLGGQTDTQYF. The CDR3 region has the DNA TGTGCCAGCAGCTTAGGGGGACAAACAGATACGCAGTATTTT.

The chain links TRBV19 to TRBJ1-2; 8 bases match TRBD1. Germline CDR1 reads LNHDA; CDR2 reads SQIVND (reference sequence). The CDR3 has 16 amino acids. Trimming at V came to 2 bases and at J to 6 bases, leaving 11 bases not matched to a gene. The DNA for the CDR3 is TGTGCCAGTAGTATAATGACAGGGGCCTTAGTTGATGGCTACACCTTC. Residues: CASSIMTGALVDGYTF.

The CDR3 region is CASSGTSGGNTGELFF. DNA for the CDR3: TGTGCCAGCAGCGGGACTAGCGGGGGTAACACCGGGGAGCTGTTTTTT. The rearrangement uses TRBV9 and TRBJ2-2, with TRBD2 matching over 13 bases. V was clipped by 3 bases and J by 2 bases; unmatched bases: 1. The CDR3 loop spans 16 amino acids. Germline CDR1 and CDR2: SGDLS and YYNGEE.

J is TRBJ1-6 and V is TRBV4-1; 7 bases agree with TRBD1. V shed 0 bases, J shed 8 bases, and the junction held 10 bases outside the gene matches. Germline CDR1 is MGHRA and CDR2 is YSYEKL. This CDR3 region has 17 residues. The CDR3 reads CASSQDRSRGWDSPLHF. In nucleotides, the CDR3 is TGCGCCAGCAGCCAAGATAGGTCCAGGGGGTGGGATTCACCCCTCCACTTT.

This clone has more than one count but fewer than ten. The rearrangement links TRBV27 to TRBJ1-5; 7 positions match TRBD1. CDR1 is MNHEY, CDR2 SMNVEV, per germline (reference sequence). The CDR3 has 14 residues. V shed 6 bases, J shed 3 bases, and the junction held 5 bases outside the gene matches. As DNA, the CDR3 is TGTGCCAGCAGCCGCGGGACAGTCAATCAGCCCCAGCATTTT. Its translation is CASSRGTVNQPQHF.

This clone was seen only once. The rearrangement links TRBV5-6 to TRBJ1-2, with unresolved D. The germline CDR1 and CDR2 sequences are SGHDT and YYEEEE. The CDR3 extends over 12 amino acids. Between the trimmed V and J ends, which lost 0 bases and 7 bases, there was a span of 7 bases. CDR3 protein: CASSLGLGGYTF. The CDR3 nucleotides are TGTGCCAGCAGCTTGGGGCTGGGTGGCTACACCTTC.

The V call is TRBV5-6, the J call TRBJ2-7; D gene uncertain. This CDR3 is built from 15 residues. V lost 4 bases, J lost 2 bases, and 16 bases lay in between. Germline CDR1 and CDR2: SGHDT and YYEEEE. In DNA form, the CDR3 reads TGTGCCAGCAGCCCAAGCTTGGGTCGGACCTACGAGCAGTACTTC. It specifies CASSPSLGRTYEQYF.